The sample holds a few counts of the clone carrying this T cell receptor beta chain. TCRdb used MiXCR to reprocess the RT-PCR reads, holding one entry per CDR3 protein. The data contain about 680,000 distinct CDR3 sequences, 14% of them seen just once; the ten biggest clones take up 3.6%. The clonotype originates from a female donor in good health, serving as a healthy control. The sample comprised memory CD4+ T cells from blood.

Written as DNA, the CDR3 is TGTGCCAGCAGTTTAGCCAGCCTCGGAGGAGCCCAGCATTTT. Translating gives CASSLASLGGAQHF. The genes are TRBV27 and TRBJ1-5; D remains ambiguous. Germline V CDR1 and CDR2: MNHEY, SMNVEV (reference sequence). The CDR3 length is 14 residues. V lost 2 bases, J lost 11 bases, and 16 bases lay in between.